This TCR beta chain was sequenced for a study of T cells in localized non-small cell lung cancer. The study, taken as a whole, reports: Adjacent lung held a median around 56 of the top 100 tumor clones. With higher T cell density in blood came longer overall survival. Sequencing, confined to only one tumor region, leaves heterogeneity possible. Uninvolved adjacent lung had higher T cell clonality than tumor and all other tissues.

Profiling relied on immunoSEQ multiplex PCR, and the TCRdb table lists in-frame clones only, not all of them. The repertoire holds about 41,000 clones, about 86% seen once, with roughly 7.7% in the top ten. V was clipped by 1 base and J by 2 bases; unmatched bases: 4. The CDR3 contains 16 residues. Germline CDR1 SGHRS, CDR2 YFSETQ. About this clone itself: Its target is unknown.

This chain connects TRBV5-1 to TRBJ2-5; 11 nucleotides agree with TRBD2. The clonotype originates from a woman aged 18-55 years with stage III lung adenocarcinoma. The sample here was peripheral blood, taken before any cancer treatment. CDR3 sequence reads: CASSLTSGGPQETQYF. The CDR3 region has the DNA TGCGCCAGCAGCTTGACTAGCGGGGGACCACAAGAGACCCAGTACTTC.